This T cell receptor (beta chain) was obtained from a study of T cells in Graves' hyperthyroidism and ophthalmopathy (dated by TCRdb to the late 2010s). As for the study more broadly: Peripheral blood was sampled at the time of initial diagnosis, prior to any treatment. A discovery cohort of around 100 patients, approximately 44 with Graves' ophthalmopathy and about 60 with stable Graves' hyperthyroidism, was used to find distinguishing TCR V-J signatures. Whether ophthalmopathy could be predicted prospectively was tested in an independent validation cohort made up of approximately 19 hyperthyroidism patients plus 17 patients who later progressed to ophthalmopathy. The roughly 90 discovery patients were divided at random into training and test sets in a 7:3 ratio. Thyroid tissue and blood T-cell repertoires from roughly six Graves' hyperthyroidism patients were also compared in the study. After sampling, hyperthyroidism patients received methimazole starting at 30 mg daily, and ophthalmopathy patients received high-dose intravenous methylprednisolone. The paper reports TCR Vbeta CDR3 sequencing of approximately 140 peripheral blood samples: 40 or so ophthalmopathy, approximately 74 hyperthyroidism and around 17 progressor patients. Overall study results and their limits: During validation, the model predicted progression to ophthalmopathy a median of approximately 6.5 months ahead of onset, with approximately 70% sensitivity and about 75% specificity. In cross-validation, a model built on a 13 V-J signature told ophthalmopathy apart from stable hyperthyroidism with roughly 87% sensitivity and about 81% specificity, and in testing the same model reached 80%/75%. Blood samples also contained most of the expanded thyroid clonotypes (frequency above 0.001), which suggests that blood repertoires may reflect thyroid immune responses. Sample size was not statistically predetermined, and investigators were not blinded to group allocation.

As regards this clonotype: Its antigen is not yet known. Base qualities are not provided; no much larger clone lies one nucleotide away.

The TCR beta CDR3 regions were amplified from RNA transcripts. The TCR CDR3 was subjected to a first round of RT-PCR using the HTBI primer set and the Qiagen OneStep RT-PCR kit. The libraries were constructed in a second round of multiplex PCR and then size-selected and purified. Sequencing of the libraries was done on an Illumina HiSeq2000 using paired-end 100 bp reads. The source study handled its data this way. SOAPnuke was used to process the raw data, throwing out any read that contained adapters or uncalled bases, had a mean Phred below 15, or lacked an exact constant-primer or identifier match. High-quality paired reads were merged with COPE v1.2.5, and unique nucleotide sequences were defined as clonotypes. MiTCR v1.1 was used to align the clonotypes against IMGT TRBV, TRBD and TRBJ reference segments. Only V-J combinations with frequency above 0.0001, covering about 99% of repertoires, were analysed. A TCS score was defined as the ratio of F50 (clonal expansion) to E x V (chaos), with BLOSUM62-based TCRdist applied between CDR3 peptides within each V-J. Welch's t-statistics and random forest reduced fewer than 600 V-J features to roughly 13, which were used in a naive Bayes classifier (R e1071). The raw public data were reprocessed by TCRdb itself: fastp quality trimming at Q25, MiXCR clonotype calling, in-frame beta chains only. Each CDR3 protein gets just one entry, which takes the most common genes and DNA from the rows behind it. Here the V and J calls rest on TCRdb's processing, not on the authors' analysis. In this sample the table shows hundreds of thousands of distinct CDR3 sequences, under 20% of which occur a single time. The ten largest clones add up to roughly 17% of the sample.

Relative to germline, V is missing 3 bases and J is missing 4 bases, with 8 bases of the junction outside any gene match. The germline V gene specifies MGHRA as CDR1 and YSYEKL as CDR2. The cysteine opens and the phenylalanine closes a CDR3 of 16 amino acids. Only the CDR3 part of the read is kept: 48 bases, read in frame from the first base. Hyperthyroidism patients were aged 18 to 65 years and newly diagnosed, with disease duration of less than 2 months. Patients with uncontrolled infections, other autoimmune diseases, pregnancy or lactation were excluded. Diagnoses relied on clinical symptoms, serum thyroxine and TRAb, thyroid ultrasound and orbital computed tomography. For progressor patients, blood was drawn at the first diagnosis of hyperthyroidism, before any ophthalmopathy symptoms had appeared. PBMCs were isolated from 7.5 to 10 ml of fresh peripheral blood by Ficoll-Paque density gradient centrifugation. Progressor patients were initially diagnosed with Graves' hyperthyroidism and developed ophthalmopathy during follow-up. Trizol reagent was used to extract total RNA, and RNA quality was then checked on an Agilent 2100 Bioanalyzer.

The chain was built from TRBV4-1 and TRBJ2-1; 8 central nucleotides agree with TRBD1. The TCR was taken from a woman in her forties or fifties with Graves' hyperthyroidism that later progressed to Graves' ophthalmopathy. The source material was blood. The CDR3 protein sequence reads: CASSQRTGWEYNEQFF. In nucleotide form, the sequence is TGCGCCAGCAGCCAGAGGACAGGGTGGGAATACAATGAGCAGTTCTTC.